The 28 T cell receptor beta chains below come from one sample, sequenced in a study of T cells after somatic rescue of genetic block. Profiled with immunoSEQ multiplex PCR; TCRdb holds only in-frame clones, not every one. Of roughly 11,000 clones in the sample, around 73% were seen once. The source material was peripheral blood mononuclear cells (PBMCs). The receptors shown here come from a boy younger than 18.

This chain connects TRBV10-3 to TRBJ2-5; TRBD1 matches 7 bases. This CDR3 contains 15 residues. Germline loops: CDR1 ENHRY, CDR2 SYGVKD. V shed 3 bases and J 5 bases; nucleotides not matched to a gene: 9. The CDR3, as DNA: TGTGCCATCAGTGATCCACCGACAGGGAAGGAGACCCAGTACTTC. Translation gives CAISDPPTGKETQYF.

This chain uses TRBV6-5 with TRBJ2-1; 8 nucleotides align to TRBD2. The CDR3 totals 16 residues. CDR1 and CDR2 from the germline V gene are MNHEY and SVGAGI. Losses at the gene ends were 0 bases for V and 4 bases for J; bases not matched to a gene: 5. The CDR3 region has the DNA TGTGCCAGCAGTTACTCAAGCGGGAGCCATTACAATGAGCAGTTCTTC. Translation gives CASSYSSGSHYNEQFF.

This clone was seen just once. The rearrangement uses TRBV18 and TRBJ1-5, with 7 bases that match TRBD1. The CDR3 length is 14 residues. Germline CDR1 reads KGHSH; CDR2 reads LQKENI. Trimming took 2 bases from V and 2 from J; bases not matched to a gene: 0. The CDR3 is CASSPGTGNQPQHF. For the CDR3, the DNA is TGTGCCAGCTCACCAGGGACAGGCAATCAGCCCCAGCATTTT.

The chain joins TRBV28 to TRBJ2-5; perhaps TRBD1 as D (5 bases). V shed 5 bases and J shed 4 bases, with 17 bases lying between them. There are 15 residues in the CDR3. Germline V gene lookup returns CDR1 MDHEN and CDR2 SYDVKM. The CDR3 sequence: CASSPARAGPETQYF. CDR3 sequence (DNA): TGTGCCAGCAGTCCTGCCCGGGCAGGGCCAGAGACCCAGTACTTC.

V usage is TRBV7-9 and J usage is TRBJ2-3; 12 nucleotides match TRBD2. CDR1 SEHNR and CDR2 FQNEAQ come from the germline V gene (reference sequence). The trim removed 3 bases at V and 4 bases at J, leaving 5 bases unmatched. The CDR3 runs to 16 residues. CDR3 protein: CASSFGLAGGSDTQYF. The CDR3 DNA follows: TGTGCCAGCAGCTTCGGGCTAGCGGGAGGGTCAGATACGCAGTATTTT.

J is TRBJ1-5 and V is TRBV6-1; TRBD1 is a possible D gene (6 bases). The germline V and J ends were trimmed by 4 bases and 0 bases, with 22 bases remaining between them. Germline CDR1 reads MNHNS; CDR2 reads SASEGT. The CDR3 length is 19 residues. The CDR3 nucleotides read TGTGCCAGCAGTGCTAGGGACTCCCGGGGGGCTTATAGCAATCAGCCCCAGCATTTT. Translated, it gives CASSARDSRGAYSNQPQHF.

This chain uses TRBV7-2 with TRBJ1-1; D is perhaps TRBD1 (6 bases). The germline V gene has CDR1 SGHTA and CDR2 FQGNSA. V was cut by 5 bases and J by 9 bases, with 25 bases left in between. This CDR3 comprises 16 residues. The CDR3 DNA reads TGTGCCAGCAGCCTCGGACAGAGCCAACTTTCTTTCCAAGCTTTCTTT. Protein product: CASSLGQSQLSFQAFF. Full variable domain (rest looked up from reference TRBV7-2 and TRBJ1-1): GAGVSQSPSNKVTEKGKDVELRCDPISGHTALYWYRQSLGQGLEFLIYFQGNSAPDKSGLPSDRFSAERTGGSVSTLTIQRTQQEDSAVYLCASSLGQSQLSFQAFFGQGTRLTVV.

Sample share makes this clone medium-sized. The genes are TRBV6-1 and TRBJ1-2, with 11 bases aligning to TRBD1. Germline V gene lookup returns CDR1 MNHNS and CDR2 SASEGT. V lost 9 bases and J lost 7; bases outside the gene matches: 10. This CDR3 spans 14 amino acids. The CDR3 DNA reads TGTGCCAGTTTACTGTCCGGGACAGGGGGTGGCTACACCTTC. Translated: CASLLSGTGGGYTF.

The rearrangement links TRBV5-1 to TRBJ2-5; 11 bases fit TRBD2. Germline CDR1 reads SGHRS; CDR2 reads YFSETQ. The junction had 2 bases not matched to a gene; V was cut back by 0 bases and J by 4 bases. The CDR3 covers 15 residues. The CDR3 DNA reads as TGCGCCAGCAGCTTGGCCGGGACTAGCGGAGAGACCCAGTACTTC. Translated: CASSLAGTSGETQYF.

V usage is TRBV4-2 and J usage is TRBJ1-5; D not certain. The CDR3 has 15 residues. CDR1 is LGHNA, CDR2 YNFKEQ, per germline. The V end lost 0 bases, the J end lost 0 bases, and 6 bases lay between the germline ends. CDR3 residues: CASSQDRGSNQPQHF. The CDR3 DNA reads as TGTGCCAGCAGCCAAGACCGGGGTAGCAATCAGCCCCAGCATTTT.

This chain connects TRBV2 to TRBJ2-1, with TRBD2 identical over 9 bases. The CDR3 is made up of 14 amino acids. The V segment lost 6 bases and the J segment 5 bases; nucleotides outside the gene matches: 5. Germline V gene sequence: CDR1 SNHLY, CDR2 FYNNEI. The CDR3 is CASRLTSGDNEQFF. CDR3 in DNA: TGTGCCAGCAGATTGACTAGCGGCGACAATGAGCAGTTCTTC.

This clone has a single count. The chain is built from TRBV18 and TRBJ2-2, with a tentative D call TRBD1 (6 bases). Between the trimmed V and J ends, which lost 6 bases and 0 bases, there was a span of 11 bases. This CDR3 is built from 15 residues. CDR1 KGHSH and CDR2 LQKENI come from the germline V gene. CDR3 in amino acids: CASSPDSPNTGELFF. For the CDR3, the DNA is TGTGCCAGCTCGCCGGACAGCCCGAACACCGGGGAGCTGTTTTTT.

J is TRBJ2-7 and V is TRBV5-4; D not resolved. Trimming cost V 4 bases and J 4 bases, with 15 bases left between them. This CDR3 is built from 14 residues. CDR1 and CDR2 (germline): SGHNT, YYREEE (reference sequence). CDR3 DNA: TGTGCCAGCAGCAACGGCCCAGCCCGATACGAGCAGTACTTC. It codes for CASSNGPARYEQYF.

Of note for this clone: At one end, the junction sequence differs from germline, possibly due to a read error. V usage is TRBV5-4 and J usage is TRBJ2-1; TRBD2 matches at 12 bases. Germline V CDR1 and CDR2: SGHNT, YYREEE (reference sequence). The CDR3 contains 13 residues. CDR3 protein: CASSSGLAGEEFF. The CDR3 DNA reads TGTGCCAGCAGCTCGGGACTAGCGGGTGAGGAGTTCTTC. The full variable domain, in which reference TRBV5-4 and TRBJ2-1 provide the parts outside the CDR3, is ETGVTQSPTHLIKTRGQQVTLRCSSQSGHNTVSWYQQALGQGPQFIFQYYREEENGRGNFPPRFSGLQFPNYSSELNVNALELDDSALYLCASSSGLAGEEFFGPGTRLTVL.

The chain recombines TRBV27 with TRBJ2-3, with TRBD2 matching over 12 bases. V shed 2 bases, J shed 3 bases, and the junction held 9 bases outside the gene matches. The CDR3 loop spans 18 amino acids. Germline CDR1 MNHEY, CDR2 SMNVEV (reference sequence). The CDR3 here is CASSLVPSGLAGTDTQYF. The CDR3 DNA reads TGTGCCAGCAGTTTAGTACCCTCCGGACTAGCGGGAACAGATACGCAGTATTTT.

The rearrangement uses TRBV5-1 and TRBJ2-3, with TRBD2 as a possible D gene (5 bases). CDR3 length equals 17 residues. The germline CDR1 and CDR2 sequences are SGHRS and YFSETQ. The germline V and J ends were trimmed by 2 bases and 2 bases, with 18 bases remaining between them. The CDR3 nucleotides read TGCGCCAGCAGCTTTCTGTCCCCGGGGAAAACCACAGATACGCAGTATTTT. As protein: CASSFLSPGKTTDTQYF.

The chain recombines TRBV28 with TRBJ2-5; TRBD1 might be the D (5 bases). The CDR3 runs to 13 residues. The germline CDR1 and CDR2 sequences are MDHEN and SYDVKM. V was clipped by 6 bases and J by 5 bases, with 13 bases between them. In nucleotides, the CDR3 is TGTGCCAGCAGCCCTTGGGGCTTCGAGACCCAGTACTTC. Amino acids: CASSPWGFETQYF.

The chain couples TRBV4-2 to TRBJ2-4, with 7 bases identical to TRBD1. The J segment lost 7 bases and the V segment lost 0 bases, leaving 6 bases of the junction unmatched. CDR1 is LGHNA, CDR2 YNFKEQ, per germline. The CDR3 consists of 15 residues. CDR3 nucleotides: TGTGCCAGCAGCCAAGAAGGGGGCCTTCCCAACATTCAGTACTTC. It specifies CASSQEGGLPNIQYF.

The V call is TRBV10-3, the J call TRBJ2-1; 8 nucleotides match TRBD2. The CDR3 has 13 amino acids. Germline CDR1 is ENHRY and CDR2 is SYGVKD. Germline trimming cut 3 bases from V and 15 bases from J; bases unmatched to any gene: 10. CDR3 loop: CAISEIPGLDSFF. For the CDR3, the DNA is TGTGCCATCAGTGAAATACCGGGACTAGATTCGTTCTTC.

The chain carries TRBV4-2 and TRBJ1-3; 7 nucleotides match TRBD1. This CDR3 is built from 16 residues. Germline V CDR1 and CDR2: LGHNA, YNFKEQ. The V and J ends lost 0 bases and 3 bases, in that order; junction bases with no gene match: 5. As DNA, the CDR3 is TGTGCCAGCAGCCAAGATGAGGCAGGGGGTGGAAACACCATATATTTT. Translating it yields CASSQDEAGGGNTIYF.

This rearrangement joins TRBV7-2 to TRBJ2-5, with 7 bases lining up with TRBD2. The CDR3 runs to 15 residues. J was trimmed by 5 bases and V by 8 bases; bases with no gene match: 14. Germline CDR1 SGHTA, CDR2 FQGNSA. CDR3 loop: CASSAGKWGFETQYF. DNA of the CDR3: TGTGCCAGCTCAGCGGGGAAATGGGGGTTCGAGACCCAGTACTTC.

The CDR3 reads CASSSRGGPATNEKLFF. The CDR3 DNA reads TGTGCCAGCAGCTCCCGGGGGGGGCCTGCAACTAATGAAAAACTGTTTTTT. The rearrangement links TRBV7-9 to TRBJ1-4, with a possible D match to TRBD1 (6 bases). Germline CDR1 SEHNR, CDR2 FQNEAQ (reference sequence). The CDR3 runs 17 residues. V was clipped by 4 bases and J by 0 bases, with 15 bases between them.

The chain links TRBV5-1 to TRBJ2-3, with 12 bases lining up with TRBD2. Germline V CDR1 and CDR2: SGHRS, YFSETQ. V dropped 2 bases and J dropped 5; count of bases not matched to a gene: 3. The CDR3 is 15 residues long. This chain's CDR3 is CASSFRLAGVDTQYF. The CDR3 DNA sequence: TGCGCCAGCAGCTTCCGACTAGCGGGAGTAGATACGCAGTATTTT.

The chain employs TRBV10-3 and TRBJ2-7, with D possibly called TRBD1 or TRBD2 (5 bases each). Trimming took off 5 bases at V and 2 bases at J, with 16 bases between the two ends. Germline loops: CDR1 ENHRY, CDR2 SYGVKD. The CDR3 is 15 residues long. Here the CDR3 reads CAISRGATSTYEQYF. CDR3 bases: TGTGCCATCAGTCGAGGGGCCACCTCCACCTACGAGCAGTACTTC.

The V gene is TRBV2, the J gene TRBJ1-1; D call uncertain. The CDR3 has 13 amino acids. Germline loops: CDR1 SNHLY, CDR2 FYNNEI. The V end lost 2 bases, the J end lost 3 bases, and 7 bases lay between the germline ends. CDR3 sequence (DNA): TGTGCCAGCAGTGAATCTAGAGACACTGAAGCTTTCTTT. This gives the protein CASSESRDTEAFF.

This chain links TRBV6-5 with TRBJ2-7, with TRBD1 as a possible D gene (6 bases). V lost 0 bases and J lost 2, with 11 bases in between. Per the germline V gene, CDR1 is MNHEY and CDR2 is SVGAGI. The CDR3 spans 15 residues. The CDR3 coding sequence is TGTGCCAGCAGTTACTCCACGGACAGCACCTACGAGCAGTACTTC. This sequence encodes CASSYSTDSTYEQYF.

The chain combines TRBV5-1 with TRBJ2-7; weak D call: TRBD2 (6 bases). With 2 bases removed from V and 4 bases from J, the gap between germline ends came to 13 bases. This CDR3 region has 14 residues. CDR1 is SGHRS and CDR2 is YFSETQ in the germline V gene. CDR3 sequence reads: CASSFGGVGYEQYF. The CDR3 DNA reads TGCGCCAGCAGCTTTGGAGGGGTGGGGTACGAGCAGTACTTC. Full variable domain (remainder filled in from reference TRBV5-1 and TRBJ2-7): KAGVTQTPRYLIKTRGQQVTLSCSPISGHRSVSWYQQTPGQGLQFLFEYFSETQRNKGNFPGRFSGRQFSNSRSEMNVSTLELGDSALYLCASSFGGVGYEQYFGPGTRLTVT.

The chain has TRBV19 and TRBJ2-3, with a weak D call TRBD2 (6 bases). With 8 bases removed from V and 4 bases from J, the gap between germline ends came to 13 bases. Per the germline V gene, CDR1 is LNHDA and CDR2 is SQIVND (reference sequence). The CDR3 runs to 13 residues. CDR3 loop: CASVARESDTQYF. CDR3 bases: TGTGCCAGTGTCGCACGGGAGTCAGATACGCAGTATTTT.